This T cell receptor (beta chain) was sequenced during a study of CXCR3-negative and CXCR3-positive naive CD8 T cells (dated by TCRdb to about 2019). Regarding the study in general: In total, 130 million to 150 million TRB reads were obtained, which works out to roughly 1.5 +/- 0.3 million reads per library. Diversity and physicochemical repertoire analyses covered some eleven donors pooled from two independent experiments. Naive subsets from a handful of donors and memory cells from 3 donors were included in the TRBV-TRBJ cluster analysis.

The research as a whole found: Comparably high repertoire diversity was found in both naive subsets, whereas much lower repertoire diversity was found in memory CD8+ T cells. Naive CXCR3-negative and CXCR3-positive cells from the same donor showed similar TRBV-TRBJ usage, whereas memory cells showed distinct patterns. Because surface CD5, which has been linked to self-reactivity in mice, was comparable between naive subsets, TCR interaction strength was also inferred from TRB CDR3 physicochemical properties. Freshly isolated PBMCs were used for most assays because CXCR3 expression partially decreased after cryopreservation. Compared with CXCR3-negative naive cells, CXCR3-positive naive cells had TRB CDR3s with higher hydrophobicity (lower Kidera factor 4), lower energy, and higher strength and volume indices.

Each CD8+ T cell subset was flow-sorted in triplicate, with about 320,000 cells per subset placed directly into RLT lysis buffer. To keep memory contaminants out, a stringent definition of naive CD8+ T cells was applied: CD45RO-CCR7+CD27+CD95-. Standard density gradient centrifugation was used to isolate peripheral blood mononuclear cells from buffy coats. Naive CXCR3-negative and CXCR3-positive CD8+ T cells were flow-sorted on a FACSAria III. Total RNA was extracted from sorted cells using an RNeasy Mini Kit. Sequenced using a NextSeq 550. The Human TCR Profiling Kit (MiLaboratory) was used to make UMI-labeled 5' RACE TRB cDNA libraries. The full amount of extracted RNA was used for cDNA synthesis, and the full amount of resulting cDNA was used for PCR amplification. Libraries were prepared in parallel with an identical number of PCR cycles. The study's own analysis went as follows. With a minimum of two reads required per UMI, MIGEC and MiXCR pulled out about 52,000 +/- 9,100 unique UMI-labeled TRB cDNA molecules from each library. On average, each library contained approximately 40,000 +/- 10,000 functional in-frame TRB CDR3 nucleotide clonotypes without stop codons. After each sample was downsampled to 5000 UMI-labeled TRB molecules, VDJtools was used to calculate diversity metrics such as normalized Shannon-Wiener and Chao1. VDJtools computed clonotype-size-weighted physicochemical properties of the central five CDR3 residues: interaction energy, strength, volume and Kidera factor 4. The reads went through TCRdb reprocessing, and each CDR3 protein sequence gets one entry with no DNA. The V and J calls follow TCRdb's processing rather than the paper's. The table of this sample itemizes some 140,000 distinct CDR3 sequences. 0.45% to 0.6% of the sample lies in the top ten.

Concerning this clonotype: Its antigen is currently not known.

The CDR3 starts with the cysteine, ends with the phenylalanine, and has 12 residues. No DNA is recorded. The CDR1 and CDR2 encoded by the germline V gene (reference sequence) are LNHDA and SQIVND. The V and J genes are TRBV19 and TRBJ1-1. The TCR sequence derives from a human donor in good health. Some clones in this sample may be carry-over from other donors' samples. The specimen was naive CXCR3+ CD8+ T cells from blood. According to the study, the label for this sample's cell subset or site signals: CD45RO-CCR7+CD27+CD95- naive CD8+ T cells expressing CXCR3 (TNR3+). The CDR3 protein is CASRDTNTEAFF.